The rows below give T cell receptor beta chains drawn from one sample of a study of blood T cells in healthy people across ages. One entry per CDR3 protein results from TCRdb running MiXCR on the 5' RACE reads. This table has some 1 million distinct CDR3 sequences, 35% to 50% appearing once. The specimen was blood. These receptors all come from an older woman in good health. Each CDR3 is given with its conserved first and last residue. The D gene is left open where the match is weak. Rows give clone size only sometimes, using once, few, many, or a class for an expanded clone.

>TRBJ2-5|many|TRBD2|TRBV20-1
CSVPGRGPETQYF
TGCAGTGTCCCGGGGAGGGGACCGGAGACCCAGTACTTC
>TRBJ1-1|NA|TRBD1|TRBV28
CASSVGGARGPMNTEAFF
TGTGCCAGCAGTGTCGGCGGGGCGAGGGGGCCCATGAACACTGAAGCTTTCTTT
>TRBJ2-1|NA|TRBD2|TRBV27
CASSLAGVGGNEQFF
TGTGCCAGCAGTTTGGCGGGAGTGGGTGGCAATGAGCAGTTCTTC
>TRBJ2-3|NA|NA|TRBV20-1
CSAPRVKVSDTQYF
TGCAGTGCTCCGCGGGTGAAAGTTTCAGATACGCAGTATTTT
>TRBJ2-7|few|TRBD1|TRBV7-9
CASSPRQGDYEQYF
TGTGCCAGCAGCCCCAGACAGGGTGACTACGAGCAGTACTTC
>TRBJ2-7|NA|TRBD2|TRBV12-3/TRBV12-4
CASSQTRKREGRYEQYF
TGTGCCAGCAGTCAAACACGCAAGCGGGAGGGCCGTTACGAGCAGTACTTC
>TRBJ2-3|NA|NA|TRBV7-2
CASSLAAGVKMDTQYF
TGTGCCAGCAGCTTAGCTGCAGGAGTCAAGATGGATACGCAGTATTTT
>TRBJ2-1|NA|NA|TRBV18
CASSWSQAEQFF
TGTGCCAGCTCATGGAGTCAGGCTGAGCAGTTCTTC
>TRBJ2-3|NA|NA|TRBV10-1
CASSGDGEFTDTQYF
TGCGCCAGCAGTGGGGACGGAGAATTCACAGATACGCAGTATTTT
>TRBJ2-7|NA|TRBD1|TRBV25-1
CASSESRDRVIRQYF
TGTGCCAGCAGTGAATCCCGGGACAGGGTAATACGGCAGTACTTC
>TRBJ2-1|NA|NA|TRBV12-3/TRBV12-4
CASSLMQLAYNEQFF
TGTGCCAGCAGTTTAATGCAGTTGGCCTACAATGAGCAGTTCTTC
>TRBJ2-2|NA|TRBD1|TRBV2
CASIGGRDRLTGELFF
TGTGCCAGCATTGGGGGCCGGGACAGACTGACTGGGGAGCTGTTTTTT
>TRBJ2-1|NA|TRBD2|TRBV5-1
CASSLAGLAGGYNEQFF
TGCGCCAGCAGCTTGGCCGGACTAGCGGGAGGGTACAATGAGCAGTTCTTC
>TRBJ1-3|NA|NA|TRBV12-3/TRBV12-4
CASSFGNSGNTIYF
TGTGCCAGCAGTTTTGGCAACTCTGGAAACACCATATATTTT
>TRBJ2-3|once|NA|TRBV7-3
CASSSSGSKLNTDTQYF
TGTGCCAGCAGCAGCTCCGGGTCTAAACTAAACACAGATACGCAGTATTTT
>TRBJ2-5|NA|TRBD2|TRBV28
CASSLAGLAGPQETQYF
TGTGCCAGCAGTTTAGCGGGGTTAGCGGGACCCCAAGAGACCCAGTACTTC
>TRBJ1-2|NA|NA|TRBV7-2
CASSLARETIYGYTF
TGTGCCAGCAGCTTAGCCCGAGAGACAATTTATGGCTACACCTTC
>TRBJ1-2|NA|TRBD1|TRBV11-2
CASSFGTGNVYGYTF
TGTGCCAGCAGCTTCGGGACAGGGAATGTCTATGGCTACACCTTC
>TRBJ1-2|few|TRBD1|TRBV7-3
CASSLGTGNDGYTF
TGTGCCAGCAGCTTAGGGACAGGAAATGACGGCTACACCTTC
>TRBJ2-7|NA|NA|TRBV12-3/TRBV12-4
CASRPMGSYEQYF
TGTGCCAGTCGGCCCATGGGGTCCTACGAGCAGTACTTC
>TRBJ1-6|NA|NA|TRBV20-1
CSASLTEVSYNSPLHF
TGCAGTGCGTCCCTGACAGAGGTCTCCTATAATTCACCCCTCCACTTT
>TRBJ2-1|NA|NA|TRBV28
CASGELKETQFF
TGTGCCAGCGGGGAGTTGAAAGAGACCCAGTTCTTC
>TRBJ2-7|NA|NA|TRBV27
CASSIGTVYEQYF
TGTGCCAGCAGTATCGGGACTGTCTACGAGCAGTACTTC
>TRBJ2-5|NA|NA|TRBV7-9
CASSLAWGQYF
TGTGCCAGCAGCTTAGCGTGGGGGCAGTACTTC
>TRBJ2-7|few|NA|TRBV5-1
CASSLTTGTSTGEQYF
TGCGCCAGCAGCTTGACCACGGGGACATCAACGGGGGAGCAGTACTTC
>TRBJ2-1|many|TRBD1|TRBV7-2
CASSLEGQANNEQFF
TGTGCCAGCAGCTTAGAAGGACAGGCGAACAATGAGCAGTTCTTC
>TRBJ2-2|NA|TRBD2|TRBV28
CASSLLGLEMNTGELFF
TGTGCCAGCAGTTTATTGGGACTAGAGATGAACACCGGGGAGCTGTTTTTT
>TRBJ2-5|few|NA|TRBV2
CASSKEQETQYF
TGTGCCAGCAGTAAAGAGCAAGAGACCCAGTACTTC
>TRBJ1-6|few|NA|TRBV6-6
CASSFGLGDSPLHF
TGTGCCAGCAGCTTCGGATTGGGGGATTCACCCCTCCACTTT
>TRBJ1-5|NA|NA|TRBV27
CASSPHETGLNQPQHF
TGTGCCAGCAGTCCCCATGAGACAGGACTCAATCAGCCCCAGCATTTT
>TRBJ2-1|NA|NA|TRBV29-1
CSVRGWGKHSSNEQFF
TGCAGCGTTAGAGGGTGGGGCAAGCACTCCTCCAATGAGCAGTTCTTC
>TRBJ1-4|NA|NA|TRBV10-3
CAAAGIGGEKLFF
TGTGCCGCCGCGGGTATAGGGGGTGAAAAACTGTTTTTT